This TCR beta chain was captured by sequencing in a study of blood T cell repertoires in COVID-19. Study-wide context: Samples of COVID-19 (acute and convalescent) were obtained from the United States, Italy and Spain. PBMCs, B-cell-depleted T cells, or T cells provided the cDNA or gDNA that made up the material.

Per the authors' pipeline: Amplified reference gene primers provided the basis for estimating nucleated cell counts. Produced via immunoSEQ multiplex PCR; TCRdb's table is partial and in-frame only. The DNA gave D and trimming, while V, J and clone size come from that table. Here the sample spans more than 200,000 clones, about nine tenths being singletons. The CDR3 spans 15 residues. The germline V gene encodes CDR1 SGHAT and CDR2 FQNNGV. The V segment lost 2 bases and the J segment 8 bases; nucleotides outside the gene matches: 7. In this sample, this clone turned up once. The clonotype originates from a woman in her fifties or sixties with acute or convalescent COVID-19. The sample comprised peripheral blood. This chain connects TRBV11-2 to TRBJ1-3, with 9 bases lining up with TRBD1. The CDR3: CASSLNPGQGYTIYF. As DNA, the CDR3 is TGTGCCAGCAGCTTAAATCCGGGACAGGGCTACACCATATATTTT.